This T cell receptor (beta chain) comes out of a study of cytomegalovirus exposure and HLA in healthy donors. Across the study: Ancestry clustering placed about 86% of 300 to 400 genotyped donors in the Caucasian-associated cluster.

Study results and limitations: Being productive about 90% or about 30% of the time was typical of most TCR beta V segments in an earlier analysis. An analysis was carried out later, and it reportedly showed fewer N-insertions in an Asian-associated ancestry cluster than the approximately 710-donor mean.

The PCR contained 60 Vbeta and 13 Jbeta primers. This table comes from immunoSEQ multiplex PCR, and its TCRdb copy is limited to in-frame clones, with some not included. The top ten clones hold under 1.2% of a sample with about 78,000 clones, about 78% of them seen once. Regarding this clone: Its target is unknown.

The CDR3 runs to 18 residues. CDR1 and CDR2 from the germline V gene are MGHRA and YSYEKL. The V and J ends lost 4 bases and 8 bases, in that order; junction bases with no gene match: 18. The chain couples TRBV4-1 to TRBJ2-1, with 9 bases identical to TRBD2. The sample taken for sequencing was PBMCs. The TCR comes from a male donor in good health and CMV-seronegative. CDR3 amino acids: CASSPLVSREGREDEQFF. CDR3 coding DNA: TGCGCCAGCAGCCCCCTGGTATCGCGGGAGGGTCGTGAGGATGAGCAGTTCTTC.